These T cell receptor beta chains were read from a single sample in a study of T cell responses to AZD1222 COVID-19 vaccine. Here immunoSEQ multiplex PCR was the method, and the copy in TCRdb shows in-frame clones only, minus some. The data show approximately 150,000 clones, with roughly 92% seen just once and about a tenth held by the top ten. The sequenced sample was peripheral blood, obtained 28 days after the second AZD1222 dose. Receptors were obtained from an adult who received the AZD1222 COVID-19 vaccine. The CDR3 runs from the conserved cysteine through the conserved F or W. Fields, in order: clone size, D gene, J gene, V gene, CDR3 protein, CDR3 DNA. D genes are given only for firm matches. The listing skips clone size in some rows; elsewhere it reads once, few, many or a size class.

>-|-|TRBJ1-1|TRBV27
CASSRGTTVTEAFF
TGTGCCAGCAGTCGTGGGACAACCGTCACTGAAGCTTTCTTT
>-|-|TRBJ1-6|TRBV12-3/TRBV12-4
CASRLSRSPLHF
TGTGCCAGCAGGCTTTCCCGATCACCCCTCCACTTT
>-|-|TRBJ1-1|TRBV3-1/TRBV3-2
CASSFQKANTEAFF
TGTGCCAGCAGCTTCCAAAAGGCGAACACTGAAGCTTTCTTT
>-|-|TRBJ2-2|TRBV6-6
CAIQRTTGELFF
TGTGCCATTCAACGTACGACCGGGGAGCTGTTTTTT
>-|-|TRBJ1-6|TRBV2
CATTTEGISYNSPLHF
TGTGCCACCACGACGGAGGGTATCTCCTATAATTCACCCCTCCACTTT
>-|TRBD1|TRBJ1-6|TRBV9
CASSLRQGRDSPLHF
TGTGCCAGCAGCCTTCGACAGGGGAGGGATTCACCCCTCCACTTT
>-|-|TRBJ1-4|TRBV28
CASSLQEKLFF
TGTGCCAGCAGTTTACAAGAAAAACTGTTTTTT
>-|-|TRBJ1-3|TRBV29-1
CSVEGRAGNTIYF
TGCAGCGTTGAGGGCAGGGCTGGAAACACCATATATTTT
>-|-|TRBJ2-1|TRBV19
CASSSPRVRADEQFF
TGTGCCAGTAGTTCACCCAGGGTGAGGGCCGATGAGCAGTTCTTC
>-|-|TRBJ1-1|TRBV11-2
CASSLGPTSEAFF
TGTGCCAGCAGCTTAGGTCCTACCTCTGAAGCTTTCTTT
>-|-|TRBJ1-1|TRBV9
CASSSQEGGWRGEAFF
TGTGCCAGCAGCTCCCAAGAGGGGGGTTGGAGGGGTGAAGCTTTCTTT
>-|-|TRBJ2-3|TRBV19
CASSLTGGRTDTQYF
TGTGCCAGTAGTTTAACTGGGGGGCGCACAGATACGCAGTATTTT
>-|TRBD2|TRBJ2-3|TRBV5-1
CASSPGGGGGADTQYF
TGCGCCAGCAGCCCCGGCGGGGGCGGGGGGGCAGATACGCAGTATTTT
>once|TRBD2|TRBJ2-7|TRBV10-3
CAISESGGRALEQYF
TGTGCCATCAGTGAGTCTGGCGGGAGGGCCCTCGAGCAGTACTTC